This T cell receptor (beta chain) was captured in a study of cytomegalovirus exposure and HLA in healthy donors. This PCR relied on a set of 60 Vbeta primers and 13 Jbeta primers. Method: immunoSEQ multiplex PCR; TCRdb's copy keeps in-frame clones and lacks some. The sample lists hundreds of thousands of clones, around four fifths occurring once. Trimming shortened V by 2 bases and J by 0 bases, and 8 bases separated the two germline ends. This CDR3 region has 14 residues. Germline CDR1 and CDR2: GTSNPN and SVGIG (reference sequence). The material sequenced was PBMCs. V and J are TRBV30 and TRBJ2-1, with unresolved D. This receptor was obtained from a boy younger than 10 in good health and CMV-seronegative. The DNA of the CDR3 is TGTGCCTGGAGTATCTCTAGCTCCTACAATGAGCAGTTCTTC. This codes for CAWSISSSYNEQFF.